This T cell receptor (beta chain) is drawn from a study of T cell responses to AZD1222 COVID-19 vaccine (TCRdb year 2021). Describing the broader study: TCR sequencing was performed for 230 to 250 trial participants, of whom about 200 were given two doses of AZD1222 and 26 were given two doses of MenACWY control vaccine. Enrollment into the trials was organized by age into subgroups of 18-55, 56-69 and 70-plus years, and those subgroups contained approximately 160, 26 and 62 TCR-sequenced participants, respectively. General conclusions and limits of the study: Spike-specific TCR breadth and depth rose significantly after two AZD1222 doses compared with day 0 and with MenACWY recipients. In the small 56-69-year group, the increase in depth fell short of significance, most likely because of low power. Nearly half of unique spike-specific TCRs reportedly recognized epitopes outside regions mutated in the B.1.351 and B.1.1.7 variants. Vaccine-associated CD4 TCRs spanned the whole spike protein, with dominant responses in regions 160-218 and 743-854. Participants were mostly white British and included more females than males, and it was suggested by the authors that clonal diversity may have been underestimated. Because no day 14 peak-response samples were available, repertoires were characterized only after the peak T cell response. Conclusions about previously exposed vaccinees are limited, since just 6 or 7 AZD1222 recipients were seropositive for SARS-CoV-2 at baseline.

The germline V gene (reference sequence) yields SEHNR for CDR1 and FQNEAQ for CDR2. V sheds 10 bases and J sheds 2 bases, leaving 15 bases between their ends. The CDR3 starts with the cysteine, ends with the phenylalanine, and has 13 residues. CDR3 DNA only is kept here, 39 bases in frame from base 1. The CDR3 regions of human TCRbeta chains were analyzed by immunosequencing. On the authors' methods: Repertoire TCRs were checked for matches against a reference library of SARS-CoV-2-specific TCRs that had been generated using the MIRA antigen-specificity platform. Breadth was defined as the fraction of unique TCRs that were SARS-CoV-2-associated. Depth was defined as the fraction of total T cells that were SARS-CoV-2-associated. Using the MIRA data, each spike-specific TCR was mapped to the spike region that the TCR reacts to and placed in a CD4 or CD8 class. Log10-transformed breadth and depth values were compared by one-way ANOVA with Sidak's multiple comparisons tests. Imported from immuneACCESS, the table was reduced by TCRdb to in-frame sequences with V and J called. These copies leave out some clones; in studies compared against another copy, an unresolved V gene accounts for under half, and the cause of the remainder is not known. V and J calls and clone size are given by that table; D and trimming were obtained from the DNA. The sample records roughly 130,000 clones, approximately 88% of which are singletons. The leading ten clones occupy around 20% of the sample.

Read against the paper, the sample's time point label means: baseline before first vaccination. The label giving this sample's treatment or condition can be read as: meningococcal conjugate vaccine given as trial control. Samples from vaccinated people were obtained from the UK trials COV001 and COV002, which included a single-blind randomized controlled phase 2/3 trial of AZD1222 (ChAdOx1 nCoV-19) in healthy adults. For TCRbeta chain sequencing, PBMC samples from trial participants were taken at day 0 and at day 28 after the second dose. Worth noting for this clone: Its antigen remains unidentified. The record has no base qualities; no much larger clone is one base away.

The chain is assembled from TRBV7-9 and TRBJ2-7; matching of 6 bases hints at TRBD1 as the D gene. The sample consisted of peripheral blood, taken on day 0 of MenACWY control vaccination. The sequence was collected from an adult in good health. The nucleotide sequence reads TGTGCCACCTCTCAGGGGAAGACCTACGAGCAGTACTTC. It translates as CATSQGKTYEQYF.